Below, 30 T cell receptor beta chains from the same sample are listed, as sequenced in a study of T cell clones after liver transplantation. The table came from immunoSEQ multiplex PCR; TCRdb's copy has only in-frame clones and leaves some out. The sample holds about 51,000 clones; approximately 87% are singletons and the top ten take under 15%. Here the sequenced sample was CD8+ T cells from blood, taken 12 months after liver transplant. The source of these receptors is a human patient who received a liver transplant. The graft donor may have contributed some T cells.

V usage is TRBV11-2 and J usage is TRBJ2-7; D is unclear. CDR1 is SGHAT, CDR2 FQNNGV, per germline. The CDR3 length is 12 residues. The V gene lost 1 base and the J gene lost 5 bases, with 6 bases spanning the gap. Here the CDR3 DNA reads TGTGCCAGCAGCTTAGTCGCTGACGAGCAGTACTTC. This encodes CASSLVADEQYF.

This chain links TRBV5-1 with TRBJ2-7; 12 nucleotides align to TRBD1. The V and J ends lost 1 base and 6 bases, in that order; junction bases with no gene match: 5. The CDR3 consists of 15 residues. CDR1 is SGHRS and CDR2 is YFSETQ in the germline V gene. The CDR3 here is CASSLTGQGAPEQYF. The CDR3 nucleotides read TGCGCCAGCAGCTTGACGGGACAGGGGGCTCCCGAGCAGTACTTC. The entire variable domain, with the rest obtained from reference TRBV5-1 and TRBJ2-7, is as follows: KAGVTQTPRYLIKTRGQQVTLSCSPISGHRSVSWYQQTPGQGLQFLFEYFSETQRNKGNFPGRFSGRQFSNSRSEMNVSTLELGDSALYLCASSLTGQGAPEQYFGPGTRLTVT.

This chain links TRBV9 with TRBJ2-3, with TRBD2 matching 14 bases. CDR1 SGDLS and CDR2 YYNGEE come from the germline V gene. J gave up 5 bases and V 4 bases, and 6 bases lay outside the gene matches. This CDR3 is 16 amino acids long. The CDR3 DNA is TGTGCCAGCAGCCCCGGGACTAGCGGGAGAGGAGATACGCAGTATTTT. It encodes CASSPGTSGRGDTQYF.

This clone showed up just once. The rearrangement links TRBV19 to TRBJ2-7; TRBD2 aligns across 9 bases. V gave up 7 bases and J gave up 10 bases; unmatched junction bases: 17. The CDR3 contains 15 residues. CDR1 and CDR2 from the germline V gene are LNHDA and SQIVND (reference sequence). CDR3 protein: CASTTGASGMERQYF. DNA of the CDR3: TGTGCCAGTACTACGGGGGCTAGCGGGATGGAGCGACAGTACTTC.

The chain combines TRBV7-6 with TRBJ2-5, with D perhaps TRBD1 or TRBD2 (5 bases each). Between the trimmed V and J ends, which lost 1 base and 9 bases, there was a span of 21 bases. Germline V CDR1 and CDR2: SGHVS, FNYEAQ. The CDR3 totals 16 residues. The CDR3 region is CASSLGGTYPHAAQYF. In DNA, the CDR3 is TGTGCCAGCAGCTTAGGGGGGACCTACCCCCACGCCGCCCAGTACTTC.

The gene calls are TRBV28 and TRBJ2-3; D call uncertain. The CDR3 length is 13 residues. Germline values: CDR1 MDHEN, CDR2 SYDVKM. The V and J ends lost 7 bases and 2 bases respectively, with 10 bases between them. In DNA form, the CDR3 reads TGTGCCAGCATCAAACGGAACACAGATACGCAGTATTTT. It specifies CASIKRNTDTQYF.

V is TRBV19 and J is TRBJ2-7; D unresolved. From germline, CDR1 is LNHDA and CDR2 SQIVND (reference sequence). CDR3 length: 13 amino acids. The germline V and J ends were trimmed by 5 bases and 4 bases, with 12 bases remaining between them. The CDR3 sequence is CASSSSLGYEQYF. The CDR3 nucleotides read TGTGCCAGTAGTTCTTCCTTGGGTTACGAGCAGTACTTC.

The gene calls are TRBV15 and TRBJ2-2; D unresolved. V dropped 0 bases and J dropped 7 bases, with 9 bases sitting between them. Germline V gives CDR1 LNHNV, CDR2 YYDKDF (reference sequence). This CDR3 has 14 amino acids. This chain's CDR3 is CATSRDRSDGELFF. The CDR3 DNA sequence: TGTGCCACCAGCAGAGATAGGAGCGACGGGGAGCTGTTTTTT.

The chain employs TRBV19 and TRBJ2-7; no firm D call. The CDR3 is 15 amino acids. Germline V gene lookup returns CDR1 LNHDA and CDR2 SQIVND (reference sequence). Trimming took off 6 bases at V and 0 bases at J, with 15 bases between the two ends. The CDR3 spells CASSHTVGISYEQYF. The CDR3 nucleotides read TGTGCCAGTAGCCATACTGTAGGAATCTCCTACGAGCAGTACTTC.

The chain carries TRBV28 and TRBJ1-1; 10 bases map to TRBD1. V was clipped by 5 bases and J by 2 bases; unmatched bases: 5. The CDR3 is made up of 15 amino acids. Germline V gene lookup returns CDR1 MDHEN and CDR2 SYDVKM. CDR3 protein: CASSPMTGGNTEAFF. CDR3 sequence (DNA): TGTGCCAGCAGTCCAATGACAGGGGGCAACACTGAAGCTTTCTTT.

V usage is TRBV29-1 and J usage is TRBJ1-2; tentative D call: TRBD1 (6 bases). The germline V and J ends were trimmed by 8 bases and 10 bases, with 20 bases remaining between them. This CDR3 is 12 amino acids long. From germline, CDR1 is SQVTM and CDR2 ANQGSEA. The CDR3, as DNA: TGCAGCCTAATACAGGGTGACGGACTCTACACCTTC. Translation: CSLIQGDGLYTF.

This chain links TRBV27 with TRBJ1-3; 7 positions match TRBD1. The CDR3 loop spans 15 amino acids. V lost 3 bases to trimming and J lost 1 base; unmatched junction nucleotides: 3. CDR1 MNHEY and CDR2 SMNVEV come from the germline V gene (reference sequence). CDR3 DNA: TGTGCCAGCAGTTTGGGCAGGGGGTCTGGAAACACCATATATTTT. As protein: CASSLGRGSGNTIYF.

V is TRBV13 and J is TRBJ2-1; TRBD2 matches 12 bases. CDR3 length equals 16 residues. Germline V gives CDR1 PRHDT, CDR2 FYEKMQ (reference sequence). V gave up 0 bases and J gave up 5 bases; unmatched junction bases: 2. The CDR3 coding sequence is TGTGCCAGCAGCTTAGGGACTAGCGGGAGTAACAATGAGCAGTTCTTC. Residues: CASSLGTSGSNNEQFF. Supplemented by reference TRBV13 and TRBJ2-1, the full variable domain reads AAGVIQSPRHLIKEKRETATLKCYPIPRHDTVYWYQQGPGQDPQFLISFYEKMQSDKGSIPDRFSAQQFSDYHSELNMSSLELGDSALYFCASSLGTSGSNNEQFFGPGTRLTVL.

The V call is TRBV28, the J call TRBJ2-5; perhaps TRBD1 as D (5 bases). The germline V gene has CDR1 MDHEN and CDR2 SYDVKM. The CDR3 length is 14 residues. Trimming shortened V by 6 bases and J by 5 bases, and 16 bases separated the two germline ends. CDR3 protein: CASSLGQESETQYF. The DNA for the CDR3 is TGTGCCAGCAGCCTGGGGCAGGAGTCGGAGACCCAGTACTTC.

V is TRBV27 and J is TRBJ2-7; D may be TRBD2 (5 bases). V lost 5 bases and J lost 3, with 14 bases in between. The germline CDR1 and CDR2 sequences are MNHEY and SMNVEV (reference sequence). The CDR3 sequence is 14 residues long. CDR3 sequence (DNA): TGTGCCAGCAGTAATCCCCACGGGATCTACGAGCAGTACTTC. Protein sequence: CASSNPHGIYEQYF.

The rearrangement links TRBV7-9 to TRBJ1-2, with D possibly being TRBD1 (6 bases). The length of the CDR3 is 14 residues. V was clipped by 2 bases and J by 3 bases, with 10 bases between them. The V gene's germline CDR1 is SEHNR and CDR2 FQNEAQ (reference sequence). As DNA, the CDR3 is TGTGCCAGCAGCTTAAGGGGGGGAGACTATGGCTACACCTTC. Its translation: CASSLRGGDYGYTF.

The chain employs TRBV11-2 and TRBJ2-7; D call uncertain. Germline V CDR1 and CDR2: SGHAT, FQNNGV. Trimming shortened V by 1 base and J by 5 bases, and 18 bases separated the two germline ends. The length of the CDR3 is 16 residues. CDR3 loop: CASSLGWPPGSNEQYF. CDR3 in DNA: TGTGCCAGCAGCTTAGGGTGGCCCCCCGGGTCAAACGAGCAGTACTTC.

The rearrangement links TRBV19 to TRBJ1-4, with 9 bases aligning to TRBD1. J was trimmed by 11 bases and V by 6 bases; bases with no gene match: 16. This CDR3 has 16 residues. Germline CDR1 LNHDA, CDR2 SQIVND (reference sequence). The chain's CDR3 is CASSLGTGSLSNKLFF. The DNA for the CDR3 is TGTGCCAGTAGCCTGGGGACAGGGTCCCTCTCAAACAAACTGTTTTTT.

The count of this clone is one. This chain uses TRBV27 with TRBJ2-1; 10 positions match TRBD2. Germline V gives CDR1 MNHEY, CDR2 SMNVEV (reference sequence). The CDR3 sequence is 15 residues long. Trimming took 7 bases from V and 1 from J; bases not matched to a gene: 4. The CDR3 region is CASIRAGGSYNEQFF. The CDR3, as DNA: TGTGCCAGCATCCGAGCGGGAGGGTCCTACAATGAGCAGTTCTTC.

The chain carries TRBV28 and TRBJ2-7; the D call may be TRBD1 or TRBD2 (5 bases each). Looked up from germline, CDR1 is MDHEN and CDR2 is SYDVKM. V was clipped by 6 bases and J by 2 bases, with 14 bases between them. The CDR3 has 14 residues. As DNA, the CDR3 is TGTGCCAGCAGCAGGGACCGCACACCCTACGAGCAGTACTTC. This encodes CASSRDRTPYEQYF.

The CDR3 nucleotides are TGTGCCAGCAGTGACTCGAATCAGGGGAACTATGGCTACACCTTC. Translating it yields CASSDSNQGNYGYTF. V and J are TRBV6-4 and TRBJ1-2; a weak D match, TRBD1 (6 bases). The CDR3 has 15 amino acids. Trimming shortened V by 0 bases and J by 2 bases, and 10 bases separated the two germline ends. The germline gives CDR1 MRHNA, CDR2 SNTAGT.

This sequence joins TRBV6-4 and TRBJ2-7, with 10 bases matching TRBD2. Trimming removed 4 bases from V and 0 bases from J; junction bases left unmatched: 6. The CDR3 has 16 amino acids. CDR1 is MRHNA and CDR2 is SNTAGT in the germline V gene. CDR3 sequence reads: CASSGRTSGYSYEQYF. CDR3 DNA: TGTGCCAGCAGTGGCCGGACTAGCGGATACTCCTACGAGCAGTACTTC.

The chain is built from TRBV13 and TRBJ1-2, with TRBD1 matching 10 bases. V shed 6 bases and J 4 bases; nucleotides not matched to a gene: 5. This CDR3 contains 14 residues. CDR1 PRHDT and CDR2 FYEKMQ come from the germline V gene (reference sequence). CDR3 in amino acids: CASSLTGGTYGYTF. CDR3 sequence (DNA): TGTGCCAGCAGTTTGACAGGGGGCACCTATGGCTACACCTTC.

The chain carries TRBV27 and TRBJ2-1; 7 positions match TRBD2. The V segment lost 6 bases and the J segment 9 bases; nucleotides outside the gene matches: 5. This CDR3 comprises 12 residues. From germline, CDR1 is MNHEY and CDR2 SMNVEV (reference sequence). CDR3 sequence (DNA): TGTGCCAGCAGCCGGACTAGTGCTGAGCAGTTCTTC. Protein product: CASSRTSAEQFF.

This clone has a handful of counts. This chain connects TRBV6-6 to TRBJ1-1; D gene uncertain. The CDR3 runs to 12 residues. The germline V gene encodes CDR1 MNHNY and CDR2 SVGAGI (reference sequence). Between the trimmed V and J ends, which lost 0 bases and 5 bases, there was a span of 4 bases. CDR3: CASSYSKTEAFF. The CDR3 coding sequence is TGTGCCAGCAGTTACTCGAAGACTGAAGCTTTCTTT.

This clone was seen once. V is TRBV25-1 and J is TRBJ2-1; TRBD2 agrees at 8 bases. This CDR3 contains 16 residues. Germline CDR1 MGHDK, CDR2 SYGVNS. After removal of 4 bases from V and 4 bases from J, the junction contained 9 bases not matched to a gene. For the CDR3, the DNA is TGTGCCAGCAGTGTTAGCGGGACGTGGGGATACAATGAGCAGTTCTTC. It encodes CASSVSGTWGYNEQFF.

The V and J genes are TRBV27 and TRBJ2-2; TRBD1 aligns across 9 bases. There are 14 residues in the CDR3. Germline lookup yields CDR1 MNHEY and CDR2 SMNVEV (reference sequence). After removal of 5 bases from V and 7 bases from J, the junction contained 5 bases not matched to a gene. The CDR3 sequence: CASSLGTGHGELFF. The DNA for the CDR3 is TGTGCCAGCAGTCTGGGGACAGGGCACGGGGAGCTGTTTTTT.

V is TRBV27 and J is TRBJ1-3; D not certain. This CDR3 contains 16 residues. Trimming shortened V by 1 base and J by 0 bases, and 10 bases separated the two germline ends. CDR1 and CDR2 from the germline V gene are MNHEY and SMNVEV (reference sequence). The CDR3 coding sequence is TGTGCCAGCAGTTTATATTTTAGGTTCTCTGGAAACACCATATATTTT. Amino acid sequence: CASSLYFRFSGNTIYF.

The genes are TRBV4-3 and TRBJ2-3; 8 bases agree with TRBD2. V dropped 4 bases and J dropped 0; count of bases not matched to a gene: 3. The germline CDR1 and CDR2 sequences are LGHNA and YSLEER. This CDR3 spans 15 amino acids. CDR3 coding DNA: TGCGCCAGCAGCCCTTCGGGAGGGAGCACAGATACGCAGTATTTT. This sequence encodes CASSPSGGSTDTQYF.

The chain has TRBV5-4 and TRBJ1-1; the D is unclear. V lost 1 base to trimming and J lost 5 bases, with 9 bases between them. The CDR3 runs 13 residues. Germline loops: CDR1 SGHNT, CDR2 YYREEE (reference sequence). The CDR3 loop reads CASSLLGLTEAFF. The CDR3 DNA reads as TGTGCCAGCAGCTTGCTTGGTTTAACTGAAGCTTTCTTT. The variable domain in full, completed from reference TRBV5-4 and TRBJ1-1, reads ETGVTQSPTHLIKTRGQQVTLRCSSQSGHNTVSWYQQALGQGPQFIFQYYREEENGRGNFPPRFSGLQFPNYSSELNVNALELDDSALYLCASSLLGLTEAFFGQGTRLTVV.